In its sample, the clone carrying this TCR beta chain was seen many times. Each CDR3 protein is one row after TCRdb ran MiXCR on the 5' RACE reads. This table has about 64,000 distinct CDR3 sequences, over 10% appearing once. This sample was included in a study of early T cells in non-severe SARS-CoV-2 infection. The overall study: Sequencing was performed on bulk RNA from unsorted whole blood, leaving chains unpaired.

This sequence originates from an adult who was a healthcare worker with PCR-confirmed SARS-CoV-2 infection or an uninfected control (not recorded which). The source material was whole blood, sampled at baseline.

CDR3 sequence: CASSRTSGTENYGYTF. The CDR3 coding sequence is TGTGCCAGCAGCCGTACTTCCGGGACAGAGAACTATGGCTACACCTTC. The chain links TRBV7-2 to TRBJ1-2, with 7 bases lining up with TRBD1. V trimming: 5 bases; J trimming: 2 bases; junction bases outside the gene matches: 11. The CDR3 loop spans 16 amino acids. Germline loops: CDR1 SGHTA, CDR2 FQGNSA.